Each of the 18 T cell receptor beta chains below was sequenced from the same sample in a study of early T cells in non-severe SARS-CoV-2 infection. TCRdb fed the 5' RACE reads into MiXCR, producing one record per CDR3 protein. The sample contains 20,000 to 30,000 distinct CDR3 sequences, around 4% of which appear only once. Sequencing input: whole blood. The receptors shown here come from an adult who was a healthcare worker with PCR-confirmed SARS-CoV-2 infection or an uninfected control (not recorded which).

This clonotype showed up many times. The gene calls are TRBV7-2 and TRBJ2-1; TRBD2 agrees at 7 bases. V lost 5 bases, J lost 5 bases, and 3 bases stayed unmatched. Germline V gives CDR1 SGHTA, CDR2 FQGNSA. The CDR3 has 13 amino acids. CDR3 loop: CASSLGTNNEQFF. DNA for the CDR3: TGTGCCAGCAGCCTCGGGACTAACAATGAGCAGTTCTTC.

This clonotype came up many times. This chain links TRBV5-6 with TRBJ2-7, with D possibly being TRBD1 (6 bases). Germline loops: CDR1 SGHDT, CDR2 YYEEEE. The CDR3 covers 15 residues. Trimming shortened V by 3 bases and J by 3 bases, and 16 bases separated the two germline ends. The chain's CDR3 is CASSSPPTGNYEQYF. DNA for the CDR3: TGTGCCAGCAGCTCCCCCCCGACAGGAAACTACGAGCAGTACTTC.

The rearrangement joins TRBV14 to TRBJ1-1, with TRBD1 as a possible D gene (6 bases). The germline CDR1 and CDR2 sequences are SGHDN and FVKESK. Trimming pared 0 bases from V and 0 bases from J, leaving 23 bases between. The CDR3 totals 20 residues. The DNA of the CDR3 is TGTGCCAGCAGCCAAGACCCAGGGACAACCCAGGGCCCTATGAACACTGAAGCTTTCTTT. Its protein product is CASSQDPGTTQGPMNTEAFF.

This clonotype was picked up a small number of times. The chain links TRBV12-3 or TRBV12-4 to TRBJ2-5, with unresolved D. The CDR3 totals 11 residues. V lost 3 bases and J lost 5, with 4 bases in between. The CDR3 here is CASSFEETQYF. CDR3 nucleotides: TGTGCCAGCAGTTTTGAGGAGACCCAGTACTTC.

V gene TRBV20-1 combines with J gene TRBJ2-1; D unresolved. V was pared by 6 bases and J by 6 bases, with 12 bases between. Germline V lookup: CDR1 DFQATT, CDR2 SNEGSKA (reference sequence). This CDR3 is built from 12 residues. The CDR3 DNA follows: TGCAGTGCCCTTAGCCGCCTCAATGAGCAGTTCTTC. This encodes CSALSRLNEQFF.

This chain links TRBV11-3 with TRBJ2-3; D uncertain. Looked up from germline, CDR1 is SGHNT and CDR2 is YENEEA. The V end was cut by 5 bases, the J end by 2 bases, with 5 bases between. The length of the CDR3 is 12 residues. CDR3 residues: CASSKNTDTQYF. The CDR3, as DNA: TGTGCCAGCAGCAAAAACACAGATACGCAGTATTTT.

This clonotype has only one observation. The gene calls are TRBV5-5 and TRBJ2-1; maybe TRBD1 (6 bases). The germline V gene encodes CDR1 SGHKS and CDR2 YYEKEE (reference sequence). V was trimmed by 0 bases and J by 3 bases, leaving 10 bases between them. The CDR3 length is 15 residues. The CDR3 protein is CASSLDRVLYNEQFF. In nucleotides, the CDR3 is TGTGCCAGCAGCTTGGACAGGGTGCTCTACAATGAGCAGTTCTTC.

There are many counts of this clonotype. The chain links TRBV12-3 or TRBV12-4 to TRBJ1-4; 7 bases are a match to TRBD1. V was pared by 2 bases and J by 6 bases, with 6 bases of the junction left unmatched. This CDR3 is built from 15 residues. The CDR3, as DNA: TGTGCCAGCAGTTTACTAGGGGGCCGAGATGAAAAACTGTTTTTT. This encodes CASSLLGGRDEKLFF.

This clonotype was seen repeatedly, ten times or more. The rearrangement links TRBV11-2 to TRBJ1-1; 8 bases line up with TRBD1. The germline V gene has CDR1 SGHAT and CDR2 FQNNGV. The CDR3 consists of 12 residues. The V and J ends lost 5 bases and 10 bases, in that order; junction bases with no gene match: 6. The CDR3 is CASSLRTGRAFF. Here the CDR3 DNA reads TGTGCCAGCAGCCTTAGGACAGGGAGAGCTTTCTTT.

A note on this clonotype: Given a much more abundant clone one base away, this may be a read error. The rearrangement joins TRBV4-2 to TRBJ1-1, with D possibly TRBD1 on 6 matching bases. Trimming took 5 bases from V and 5 from J, leaving 18 bases between them. The CDR3 length is 15 residues. Per germline, CDR1 LGHNA and CDR2 YNFKEQ. CDR3 sequence reads: CASSITGLVGTEAFF. The CDR3 nucleotides are TGTGCCAGCAGCATAACAGGGCTAGTGGGGACTGAAGCTTTCTTT.

This clonotype ranks as medium-sized. V is TRBV11-2 and J is TRBJ2-5, with 11 bases lining up with TRBD2. The CDR3 has 16 amino acids. Germline trimming cut 4 bases from V and 1 base from J; bases unmatched to any gene: 5. Germline loops: CDR1 SGHAT, CDR2 FQNNGV. CDR3 DNA sequence: TGTGCCAGCAGCTCTAGCGGGGGGTTCACCCAAGAGACCCAGTACTTC. Amino acid sequence: CASSSSGGFTQETQYF.

This clonotype was counted many times. The V gene is TRBV5-1, the J gene TRBJ2-1, with 7 bases matching TRBD1. With V trimmed by 2 bases and J by 3 bases, 14 bases remained unmatched. The CDR3 has 18 amino acids. CDR1 is SGHRS, CDR2 YFSETQ, per germline. The CDR3 region is CASSFDTGSNRGYNEQFF. CDR3 nucleotide sequence: TGCGCCAGCAGCTTCGATACCGGTTCGAACAGGGGCTACAATGAGCAGTTCTTC.

This clonotype occurred many times. V is TRBV5-6 and J is TRBJ2-5; D is uncertain. This CDR3 is 14 amino acids long. Trimming pared 1 base from V and 7 bases from J, leaving 14 bases between. Germline V gene sequence: CDR1 SGHDT, CDR2 YYEEEE. The CDR3 region is CASSLIESSGTQYF. The CDR3 DNA follows: TGTGCCAGCAGCTTGATTGAAAGTTCGGGGACCCAGTACTTC.

This clonotype was seen ten or more times. J is TRBJ2-3 and V is TRBV12-3 or TRBV12-4, with D perhaps matching TRBD2 (6 bases). The CDR3 spans 13 residues. The V and J ends lost 10 bases and 4 bases respectively, with 15 bases between them. As DNA, the CDR3 is TGTGCCACTGCCGTGGAGGGTCCAGATACGCAGTATTTT. This translates into CATAVEGPDTQYF.

This CDR3 reads CASSLAGAPLHF. The CDR3 DNA sequence: TGTGCCAGCAGTTTAGCGGGGGCACCCCTCCACTTT. This sequence joins TRBV12-3 or TRBV12-4 and TRBJ1-6, with D maybe TRBD1 (5 bases). The CDR3 is 12 residues long. The V gene lost 0 bases and the J gene lost 11 bases, with 5 bases spanning the gap.

V and J are TRBV20-1 and TRBJ1-5, with D unclear. Germline lookup yields CDR1 DFQATT and CDR2 SNEGSKA (reference sequence). Trimming cost V 5 bases and J 5 bases, with 10 bases left between them. This CDR3 region has 12 residues. CDR3 in DNA: TGCAGTGCTGCGGGGAGTGATCAGCCCCAGCATTTT. Translating gives CSAAGSDQPQHF.

The sample holds a few counts of this clonotype. The rearrangement links TRBV21-1 to TRBJ1-5; the DNA was not used to check the table's D call, TRBD1. TRBV21-1 has pseudogene status. The CDR3 contains 14 residues. The CDR3 is CASSGQGRGQPQHF. CDR3 sequence (DNA): TGTGCCAGCAGCGGACAGGGGCGAGGGCAGCCCCAGCATTTT.

The J gene is TRBJ1-2, the V gene TRBV18, with 7 bases lining up with TRBD1. CDR1 KGHSH and CDR2 LQKENI come from the germline V gene. The CDR3 is made up of 14 amino acids. Losses at the gene ends were 6 bases for V and 2 bases for J; bases not matched to a gene: 6. This CDR3 is CASSTGTVNYGYTF. Here the CDR3 DNA reads TGTGCCAGCTCCACCGGGACAGTGAACTATGGCTACACCTTC.